This T cell receptor beta chain was identified during a study of blood T cell repertoires in COVID-19. Study as a whole: Samples came from the United States, Italy and Spain, spanning acute and convalescent COVID-19. Sources were T cells, B-cell-depleted T cells, or PBMCs; the material itself was cDNA or gDNA.

Participant ages covered 18 to 89 years across about 25 US areas. The assay was immunoSEQ multiplex PCR, and TCRdb's table has in-frame clones only and misses some. Of 200,000 or so clones detected, about 86% appear once; the ten largest clones hold less than 5%. Trimming at V came to 10 bases and at J to 4 bases, leaving 8 bases not matched to a gene. CDR3 size: 13 residues. The germline gives CDR1 LNHDA, CDR2 SQIVND (reference sequence). The sequence came from a woman aged 35 to 49 with acute COVID-19. The rearrangement joins TRBV19 to TRBJ1-2; 8 bases are shared with TRBD1. The sequenced sample was PBMCs or T cells enriched from blood (not recorded which). The CDR3 sequence: CATGQGGFYGYTF. CDR3 nucleotide sequence: TGTGCCACTGGACAGGGAGGTTTCTATGGCTACACCTTC.